A single sample gave rise to the 3 T cell receptor beta chains below, sequenced in a study of blood T cell repertoires in COVID-19. Measured with immunoSEQ multiplex PCR; TCRdb has only the in-frame clones, and not every one. This sample has approximately 450,000 clones, with 80% to 90% found just once. The sample taken for sequencing was PBMCs or T cells enriched from blood (not recorded which). All receptors derive from a man aged 30-40 years who had recovered from COVID-19.

The chain uses TRBV12-2 and TRBJ1-5. TRBV12-2 is a pseudogene segment. The CDR3 loop spans 19 amino acids. The CDR3 reads CASRSEGGPRKYSNQPQHF. The CDR3 nucleotides read TGTGCAAGTCGCTCAGAGGGAGGACCGCGAAAATATAGCAATCAGCCCCAGCATTTT.

In DNA form, the CDR3 reads TGCGCCAGCAGCTTGGAATGGGCAGGCAGGTACGAGCAGTACTTC. Translated: CASSLEWAGRYEQYF. The genes are TRBV5-1 and TRBJ2-7; D remains ambiguous. Germline values: CDR1 SGHRS, CDR2 YFSETQ. V was clipped by 0 bases and J by 4 bases, with 14 bases between them. This CDR3 comprises 15 residues.

The chain carries TRBV3-1 (or the pseudogene TRBV3-2) and TRBJ2-3, with TRBD1 matching over 8 bases. The germline V gene encodes CDR1 LGHDT and CDR2 YNNKEL (reference sequence). Trimming cost V 6 bases and J 4 bases; bases outside gene matches: 9. The CDR3 length is 15 residues. This CDR3 is CASSRTGWNSDTQYF. CDR3 bases: TGTGCCAGCAGTAGGACAGGGTGGAACTCAGATACGCAGTATTTT.